The table lists the clone carrying this T cell receptor beta chain with a few counts. Repertoires were generated with immunoSEQ multiplex PCR, while TCRdb's copy carries only in-frame clones and drops some. The top ten hold approximately 13% of the sample, which has 100,000 or so clones, 83% seen once. These data are taken from a study of control samples from healthy donors and cancer patients. Sequencing was carried out using blood. The clonotype originates from a woman aged 45-60 years in good health.

The CDR3 here is CASSRRYSYEQYF. In nucleotides, the CDR3 is TGTGCCTCTTCCCGCCGGTACTCCTACGAGCAGTACTTC. The gene calls are TRBV30 and TRBJ2-7; D gene uncertain. Germline values: CDR1 GTSNPN, CDR2 SVGIG (reference sequence). Trimming left V 7 bases short and J 0 bases short, with 13 bases between. CDR3 length: 13 residues.